The next 16 T cell receptor beta chains were all read from a single sample in a study of cytomegalovirus exposure and HLA in healthy donors. PCR amplification relied on 60 Vbeta primers (plus 13 Jbeta primers). The repertoire was sequenced with immunoSEQ multiplex PCR; TCRdb's copy has only in-frame clones and lacks some. The sample data list about 170,000 clones. Sequences were obtained from PBMCs. These receptors were taken from a woman under 30 in good health and CMV-seropositive.

The chain recombines TRBV6-6 with TRBJ2-1, with TRBD2 identical over 11 bases. The germline V gene encodes CDR1 MNHNY and CDR2 SVGAGI (reference sequence). The CDR3 runs 15 residues. V was pared by 5 bases and J by 4 bases, with 4 bases of the junction left unmatched. Here the CDR3 reads CASSLSGGAYNEQFF. The CDR3, as DNA: TGTGCCAGCAGTCTTAGCGGGGGGGCGTACAATGAGCAGTTCTTC.

CDR3 bases: TGTGCCAGCAGTTACTCGACTAGCGGGGCCACCTACGAGCAGTACTTC. It encodes CASSYSTSGATYEQYF. This chain joins TRBV6-5 and TRBJ2-7; 11 bases are shared with TRBD2. V lost 0 bases, J lost 2 bases, and 3 bases stayed unmatched. The CDR3 sequence is 16 residues long. The germline gives CDR1 MNHEY, CDR2 SVGAGI.

This chain joins TRBV5-4 and TRBJ1-4; 9 bases fit TRBD1. The CDR3 consists of 15 residues. Germline loops: CDR1 SGHNT, CDR2 YYREEE (reference sequence). The trim removed 0 bases at V and 4 bases at J, leaving 1 base unmatched. CDR3 in DNA: TGTGCCAGCAGCTTGGGACAGGGGGATAATGAAAAACTGTTTTTT. Protein product: CASSLGQGDNEKLFF.

This rearrangement joins TRBV19 to TRBJ2-2; possible D gene TRBD1, 5 bases. Trimming removed 3 bases from V and 4 bases from J, with 15 bases in between. CDR1 and CDR2 from the germline V gene are LNHDA and SQIVND (reference sequence). The CDR3 totals 16 residues. The CDR3 sequence: CASSIYRYQGTGELFF. The CDR3 DNA is TGTGCCAGTAGTATTTATCGATACCAGGGCACCGGGGAGCTGTTTTTT.

V usage is TRBV30 and J usage is TRBJ2-1; TRBD1 aligns across 7 bases. The V and J ends lost 7 bases and 6 bases, in that order; junction bases with no gene match: 12. The CDR3 runs to 14 residues. Germline V lookup: CDR1 GTSNPN, CDR2 SVGIG (reference sequence). CDR3 in amino acids: CASRDRDPSNEQFF. CDR3 nucleotides: TGTGCCTCAAGAGACAGGGATCCATCCAATGAGCAGTTCTTC.

This rearrangement joins TRBV27 to TRBJ1-2; TRBD1 matches 10 bases. The CDR3 runs 16 residues. Trimming removed 4 bases from V and 3 bases from J; junction bases left unmatched: 8. CDR1 and CDR2 from the germline V gene are MNHEY and SMNVEV (reference sequence). The CDR3 loop reads CASSSLDRGVHYGYTF. In nucleotides, the CDR3 is TGTGCCAGCAGTTCCCTGGACAGGGGGGTCCACTATGGCTACACCTTC.

The chain carries TRBV2 and TRBJ2-7; D remains unclear. Germline V gene lookup returns CDR1 SNHLY and CDR2 FYNNEI. Between the trimmed V and J ends, which lost 5 bases and 3 bases, there was a span of 11 bases. This CDR3 has 13 residues. The CDR3 spells CASSSPDIYEQYF. CDR3 sequence (DNA): TGTGCCAGCAGTTCCCCTGACATCTACGAGCAGTACTTC.

This chain joins TRBV12-5 and TRBJ2-4; TRBD2 might be the D (6 bases). The germline gives CDR1 LGHNT, CDR2 FRNRAP. The V end was cut by 6 bases, the J end by 3 bases, with 9 bases between. The CDR3 is 13 residues long. Written as DNA, the CDR3 is TGTGCTAGTGGGGTGGGGGGCAAAAACATTCAGTACTTC. Amino acids: CASGVGGKNIQYF.

The rearrangement uses TRBV10-2 and TRBJ2-5; 13 bases map to TRBD2. The J call is uncertain, as TRBJ2-7 better fits the DNA end. The CDR3 is 18 residues long. Germline-derived CDR1 and CDR2 are WSHSY and SAAADI. This chain's CDR3 is CATQTGLAGRLTSYEQYF. The CDR3 nucleotides are TGCGCCACACAAACGGGACTAGCGGGACGCCTTACCTCCTACGAGCAGTACTTC.

J is TRBJ2-5 and V is TRBV5-4; perhaps TRBD2 as D (6 bases). This CDR3 is built from 15 residues. V was cut by 7 bases and J by 2 bases, with 18 bases left in between. The germline CDR1 and CDR2 sequences are SGHNT and YYREEE (reference sequence). The CDR3 DNA reads as TGTGCCAGCGTCGCCGGAGGGGCTGCGCAAGAGACCCAGTACTTC. Protein: CASVAGGAAQETQYF.

The chain couples TRBV4-2 to TRBJ1-5; D unclear. Trimming pared 1 base from V and 4 bases from J, leaving 5 bases between. This CDR3 region has 13 residues. Germline CDR1 and CDR2: LGHNA and YNFKEQ. In DNA form, the CDR3 reads TGTGCCAGCAGCCAAGTAGAGAATCAGCCCCAGCATTTT. Translating gives CASSQVENQPQHF.

This chain connects TRBV13 to TRBJ2-1, with D perhaps TRBD2 (8 bases). The CDR3 length is 14 residues. Trimming took off 1 base at V and 8 bases at J, with 12 bases between the two ends. Germline V gives CDR1 PRHDT, CDR2 FYEKMQ (reference sequence). CDR3 in DNA: TGTGCCAGCAGCTTAGCGGGAGGGGGCGATGAGCAGTTCTTC. The encoded protein is CASSLAGGGDEQFF.

The chain employs TRBV19 and TRBJ1-5; maybe TRBD1 (5 bases). The CDR3 is made up of 17 amino acids. The germline V gene encodes CDR1 LNHDA and CDR2 SQIVND (reference sequence). With 6 bases removed from V and 3 bases from J, the gap between germline ends came to 21 bases. The CDR3 DNA is TGTGCCAGTAGCGCCTGGGCGGGGGATTGGAACAATCAGCCCCAGCATTTT. It yields the protein CASSAWAGDWNNQPQHF.

The chain is built from TRBV5-1 and TRBJ2-1; 8 bases match TRBD1. The CDR3 covers 13 residues. V trimming: 4 bases; J trimming: 10 bases; junction bases outside the gene matches: 7. Germline values: CDR1 SGHRS, CDR2 YFSETQ. The CDR3 spells CASSAATGGEQFF. CDR3 DNA: TGCGCCAGCAGCGCCGCAACAGGGGGAGAGCAGTTCTTC.

The J gene is TRBJ2-3, the V gene TRBV7-8, with 10 positions matching TRBD2. The CDR3 runs 17 residues. V lost 5 bases, J lost 2 bases, and 10 bases stayed unmatched. Germline V CDR1 and CDR2: SGHVS, FQNEAQ. CDR3 bases: TGTGCCAGCAGCGGGGCCGGGACTAGCGACCCCACAGATACGCAGTATTTT. Encoded protein: CASSGAGTSDPTDTQYF. The full variable domain, in which reference TRBV7-8 and TRBJ2-3 provide the parts outside the CDR3, is GAGVSQSPRYKVAKRGQDVALRCDPISGHVSLFWYQQALGQGPEFLTYFQNEAQLDKSGLPSDRFFAERPEGSVSTLKIQRTQQEDSAVYLCASSGAGTSDPTDTQYFGPGTRLTVL.

This chain links TRBV4-1 with TRBJ1-2; 9 bases line up with TRBD1. CDR3 length equals 16 residues. Germline-derived CDR1 and CDR2 are MGHRA and YSYEKL. With 2 bases clipped from V and 4 bases from J, the junction kept 8 bases outside the gene matches. As DNA, the CDR3 is TGCGCCAGCAGCCAACGGACAGGGGCTGGGGCCTATGGCTACACCTTC. Translated: CASSQRTGAGAYGYTF.